This record concerns one T cell receptor (beta chain) sequence. Those enrolled, adults aged roughly 18 to 89 years, came from around 24 US areas. Cohort allocation depended upon clinical history that participants reported. V was clipped by 6 bases and J by 8 bases; unmatched bases: 25. CDR1 and CDR2 from the germline V gene are SGDLS and YYNGEE. This CDR3 has 18 residues. This entry belongs to a study of blood T cell repertoires in COVID-19. Source study methods: Amplification of reference gene primers provided the estimated nucleated cell counts. Clones were sequenced by immunoSEQ multiplex PCR, and TCRdb holds only the in-frame ones, with some missing. V, J and clone size were drawn from that table, and D and trimming were deduced from the DNA. The profile covers approximately 240,000 clones, with 75% to 90% appearing a single time and over 3% taken by the ten largest.

The sequence was obtained from a woman aged 18-35 years in a cohort exposed to, infected with or recovered from COVID-19 (not recorded which). The chain combines TRBV9 with TRBJ2-7; TRBD1 agrees at 8 bases. Sequenced sample: PBMCs or T cells enriched from blood (not recorded which). The CDR3 sequence is CASNLKKGGRHPGGQQYF. In nucleotides, the CDR3 is TGTGCCAGCAACCTCAAGAAGGGGGGTCGGCACCCAGGGGGCCAGCAGTACTTC.